This T cell receptor (beta chain) was retrieved from a study of chemoradiotherapy in HPV16-positive cancers. Profiling relied on immunoSEQ multiplex PCR, and the TCRdb table lists in-frame clones only, not all of them. This sample has under 15,000 clones, with around nine tenths found just once. Findings and limits, study-wide: Only two HPV16-positive patients supplied the functional HPV-specificity definition. Non-HPV-specific T cells did not expand in tumors during treatment, whereas candidate HPV-specific clones and E7-related motifs did. For HPV16-positive patients, expanding HPV-responsive T cells associated with longer recurrence-free survival.

Germline V CDR1 and CDR2: SNHLY, FYNNEI. The CDR3 covers 14 residues. Trimming pared 4 bases from V and 0 bases from J, leaving 9 bases between. Details on this clone: What it binds is unknown.

Sequenced material: blood, taken from a patient who underwent chemoradiotherapy. The V and J genes are TRBV2 and TRBJ1-1; D may be TRBD1 (5 bases). The sequence derives from a human donor with HPV-associated anogenital cancer. The CDR3 DNA follows: TGTGCCAGCAGTGCCGGGACGGTGAACACTGAAGCTTTCTTT. It translates to CASSAGTVNTEAFF.